This record looks at one TCR beta chain sequence and its context. The antigen is unknown. These data are taken from a study of blood T cells in healthy people across ages. Study-wide results and limits: Lack of knowledge of donor CMV status possibly confounded expanded clonotype changes. When one million T cells were used, diversity estimates were thought to be underestimates.

It was with a sample-barcoded 5' primer and a J-beta primer mix that a second PCR of roughly 7 to 12 cycles was run. The template-switch adaptor, which had 12 random nucleotides, put a tag on each cDNA molecule. TCRdb ran MiXCR on the 5' RACE reads and lists one entry per CDR3 protein. This table has over 1,200,000 distinct CDR3 sequences, approximately 59% appearing once. With each sample, at least 5 micrograms of total RNA were extracted. This CDR3 is built from 15 residues. With 3 bases removed from V and 3 bases from J, the gap between germline ends came to 15 bases. The germline V gene encodes CDR1 MGHRA and CDR2 YSYEKL.

This clonotype originated in a man aged 18 to 29 in good health. Specimen: blood. The genes are TRBV4-1 and TRBJ2-7; D gene unclear. This CDR3 is CASSHPVRGVYEQYF. Written as DNA, the CDR3 is TGCGCCAGCAGCCATCCTGTGCGAGGCGTCTACGAGCAGTACTTC.